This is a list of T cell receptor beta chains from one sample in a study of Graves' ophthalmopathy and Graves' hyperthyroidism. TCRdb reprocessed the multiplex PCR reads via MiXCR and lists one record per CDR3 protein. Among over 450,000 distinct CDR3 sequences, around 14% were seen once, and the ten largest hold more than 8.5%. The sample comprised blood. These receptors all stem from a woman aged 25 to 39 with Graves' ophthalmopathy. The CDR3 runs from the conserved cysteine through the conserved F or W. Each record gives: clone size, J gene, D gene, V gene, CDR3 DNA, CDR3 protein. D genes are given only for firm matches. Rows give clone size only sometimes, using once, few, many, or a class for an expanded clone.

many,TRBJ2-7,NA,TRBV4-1,TGCGCCAGCAGCCAAGTGGAGCGGGACGAGCAGTACTTC,CASSQVERDEQYF
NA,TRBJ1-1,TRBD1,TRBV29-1,TGCAGTGTGGAGGGGGCGATGAACACTGAAGCTTTCTTT,CSVEGAMNTEAFF
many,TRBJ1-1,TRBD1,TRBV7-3,TGTGCCAGCAGCTCCCTGGACAGGGGGCAGACTGAAGCTTTCTTT,CASSSLDRGQTEAFF
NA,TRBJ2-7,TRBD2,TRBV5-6,TGTGCCAGCAGCCGGTGGCGGGGGGTGTACGAGCAGTACTTC,CASSRWRGVYEQYF
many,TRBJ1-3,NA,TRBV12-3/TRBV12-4,TGTGCCAGCAGCCAACCGTTTGGAAACATCATATATTTT,CASSQPFGNIIYF
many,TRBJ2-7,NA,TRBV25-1,TGTGCCAGCAGTGAATGGAGGGGGCTAGGTAGCGAGCAGTACTTC,CASSEWRGLGSEQYF
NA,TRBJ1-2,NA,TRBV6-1,TGTGCCAGCACCTCAGGGGCGTCCTACTATGGATACACCTTC,CASTSGASYYGYTF
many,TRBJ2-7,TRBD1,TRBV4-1,TGCGCCAGCAGCCGGGCACAGGGGTCCCCCTACGAGCAGTACTTC,CASSRAQGSPYEQYF
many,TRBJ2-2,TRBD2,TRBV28,TGTGCCAGCATTTCTGGGACTAGCGGAGTCACCGGGGAGCTGTTTTTT,CASISGTSGVTGELFF
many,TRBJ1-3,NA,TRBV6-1,TGTGCCAGCGCTACAGGCAGCTCTGGAAACACCATATATTTT,CASATGSSGNTIYF
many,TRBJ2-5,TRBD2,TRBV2,TGTGCCAGCAATGGGGGACTAGCGGGAGATGTCGCAGAGACCCAGTACTTC,CASNGGLAGDVAETQYF
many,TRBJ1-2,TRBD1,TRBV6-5,TGTGCCAGCAACCGGGACAGGACGTATGGCTACACCTTC,CASNRDRTYGYTF
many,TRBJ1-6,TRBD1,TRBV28,TGTGCCAGCAGAACCGACAGGGCAATGAGAAATTCACCCCTCCACTTT,CASRTDRAMRNSPLHF
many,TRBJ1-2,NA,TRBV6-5,TGTGCCAGCAGTTTGGACAGCCACTATGGCTACACCTTC,CASSLDSHYGYTF
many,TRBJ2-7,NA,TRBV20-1,TGCAGTCAGAGCCAAGGGACCTACGAGCAGTACTTC,CSQSQGTYEQYF
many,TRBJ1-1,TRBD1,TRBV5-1,TGCGCCAGCAGCTTGGGGGACAGGGGGAAAGCTTTCTTT,CASSLGDRGKAFF
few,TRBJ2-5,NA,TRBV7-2,TGTGCCAGCAGCTTAGCCCCTTCTCAGACCCAGTACTTC,CASSLAPSQTQYF